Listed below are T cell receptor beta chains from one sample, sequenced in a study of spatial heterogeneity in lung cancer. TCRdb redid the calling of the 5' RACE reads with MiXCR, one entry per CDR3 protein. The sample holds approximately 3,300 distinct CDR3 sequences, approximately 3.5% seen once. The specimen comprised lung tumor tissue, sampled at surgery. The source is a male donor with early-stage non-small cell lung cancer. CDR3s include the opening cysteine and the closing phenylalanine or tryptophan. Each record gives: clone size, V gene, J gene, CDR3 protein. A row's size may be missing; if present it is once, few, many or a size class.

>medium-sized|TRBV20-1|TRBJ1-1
CSAKSPGRGTEAFF
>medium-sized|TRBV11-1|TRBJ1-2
CASSLMELGAGGYTF
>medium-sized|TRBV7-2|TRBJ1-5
CASSLARDQPQHF
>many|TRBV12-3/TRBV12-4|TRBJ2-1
CASSSQGENEQFF
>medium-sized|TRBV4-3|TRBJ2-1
CASSQSSGGLYNEQFF
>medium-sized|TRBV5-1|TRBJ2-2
CASSLAQGGTGELFF
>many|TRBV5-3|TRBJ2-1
CARSLLRWRGAQVDEQFF
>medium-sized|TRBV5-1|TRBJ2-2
CASSLGDTNTGELFF
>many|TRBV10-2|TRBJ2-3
CASSWGQKEDTQYF
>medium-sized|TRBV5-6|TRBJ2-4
CASSLKDIQYF
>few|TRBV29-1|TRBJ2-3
CSVPAAGSDTQYF
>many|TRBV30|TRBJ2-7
CAWSLADYEQYF
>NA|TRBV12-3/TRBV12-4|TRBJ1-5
CASSPGTVTQPQHF
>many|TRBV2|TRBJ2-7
CASRPLRTAYEQYF
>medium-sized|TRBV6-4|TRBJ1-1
CASSDSAVTEAFF
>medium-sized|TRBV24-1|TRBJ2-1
CATSDHRNTYNEQFF
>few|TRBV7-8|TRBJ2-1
CASSPYRGGTYNEQFF
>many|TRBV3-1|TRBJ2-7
CASSRTSEGGYEQYF
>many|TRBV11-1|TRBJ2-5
CASSSRTEEETQYF
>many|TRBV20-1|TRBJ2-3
CSPSPSYGGSTDTQYF
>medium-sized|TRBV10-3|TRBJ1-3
CAIITPGAGNTIYF
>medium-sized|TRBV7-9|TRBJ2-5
CASSLMTGQETQYF